This is a list of T cell receptor beta chains from one sample in a study of blood T cell repertoires in COVID-19. The assay was immunoSEQ multiplex PCR, and TCRdb's table has in-frame clones only and misses some. There are 150,000 to 200,000 clones in the sample; over 75% occur only once, and about 9.4% lies in the top ten. Sequencing used PBMCs or T cells enriched from blood (not recorded which). The source is a woman aged 18-35 years who had recovered from COVID-19. Both conserved end residues are part of each CDR3. The D gene is left open where the match is weak.

v_call: TRBV3-1/TRBV3-2; j_call: TRBJ1-2; d_call: TRBD1; cdr3_aa: CASSQDGGGQETVNYGYTF; cdr3_nt: TGTGCCAGCAGCCAAGATGGAGGGGGACAGGAGACAGTAAATTATGGCTACACCTTC
v_call: TRBV13; j_call: TRBJ1-1; d_call: -; cdr3_aa: CASSANRENTEAFF; cdr3_nt: TGTGCCAGCAGCGCGAACAGGGAGAACACTGAAGCTTTCTTT
v_call: TRBV4-1; j_call: TRBJ1-3; d_call: -; cdr3_aa: CASSQEFPKAYTIYF; cdr3_nt: TGCGCCAGCAGCCAAGAATTCCCGAAAGCATACACCATATATTTT
v_call: TRBV4-3; j_call: TRBJ2-3; d_call: -; cdr3_aa: CASSLDFTLTDTQYF; cdr3_nt: TGCGCCAGCAGCCTGGACTTTACACTCACAGATACGCAGTATTTT
v_call: TRBV12-5; j_call: TRBJ2-7; d_call: -; cdr3_aa: CASGPKREGVSYEQYF; cdr3_nt: TGTGCTAGTGGTCCGAAGAGAGAGGGGGTGTCCTACGAGCAGTACTTC
v_call: TRBV9; j_call: TRBJ2-5; d_call: TRBD2; cdr3_aa: CASSVESGGGGETQYF; cdr3_nt: TGTGCCAGCAGCGTAGAATCGGGGGGAGGAGGAGAGACCCAGTACTTC
v_call: TRBV19; j_call: TRBJ2-1; d_call: TRBD1; cdr3_aa: CASSMGQGLDNEQFF; cdr3_nt: TGTGCCAGTAGTATGGGACAGGGCCTGGACAATGAGCAGTTCTTC
v_call: TRBV5-6; j_call: TRBJ2-7; d_call: -; cdr3_aa: CASSLIDRPYEQYF; cdr3_nt: TGTGCCAGCAGCCTAATTGACAGGCCCTACGAGCAGTACTTC
v_call: TRBV7-2; j_call: TRBJ1-3; d_call: -; cdr3_aa: CASSLDRGNTIYF; cdr3_nt: TGTGCCAGCAGCTTAGACAGGGGAAACACCATATATTTT
v_call: TRBV4-3; j_call: TRBJ2-3; d_call: TRBD1; cdr3_aa: CASSRTGSADTQYF; cdr3_nt: TGCGCCAGCAGTCGGACAGGGTCAGCAGATACGCAGTATTTT
v_call: TRBV30; j_call: TRBJ1-1; d_call: TRBD1; cdr3_aa: CACTKGASTEAFF; cdr3_nt: TGTGCCTGCACTAAGGGGGCGAGCACTGAAGCTTTCTTT
v_call: TRBV7-9; j_call: TRBJ1-2; d_call: -; cdr3_aa: CASSLNQNGYTF; cdr3_nt: TGTGCCAGCAGCTTAAATCAGAATGGCTACACCTTC
v_call: TRBV2; j_call: TRBJ1-2; d_call: -; cdr3_aa: CASSEVRFDGYTF; cdr3_nt: TGTGCCAGCAGTGAAGTGAGGTTCGATGGCTACACCTTC
v_call: TRBV19; j_call: TRBJ2-3; d_call: TRBD2; cdr3_aa: CASGGAGSDTQYF; cdr3_nt: TGTGCCAGCGGGGGGGCCGGGTCAGATACGCAGTATTTT
v_call: TRBV11-2; j_call: TRBJ1-2; d_call: TRBD1; cdr3_aa: CASSLRDSFNYGYTF; cdr3_nt: TGTGCCAGCAGCTTAAGGGACAGCTTTAACTATGGCTACACCTTC
v_call: TRBV4-1; j_call: TRBJ1-5; d_call: TRBD1; cdr3_aa: CASSSRQGEGQPQHF; cdr3_nt: TGCGCCAGCAGCTCTAGACAGGGGGAAGGTCAGCCCCAGCATTTT
v_call: TRBV9; j_call: TRBJ2-2; d_call: TRBD2; cdr3_aa: CASRGTSENTGELFF; cdr3_nt: TGTGCCAGCAGAGGGACTAGTGAAAACACCGGGGAGCTGTTTTTT